Below, 3 T cell receptor beta chains from the same sample are listed, as sequenced in a study of early T cells in non-severe SARS-CoV-2 infection. TCRdb re-analysed the 5' RACE reads in MiXCR, keeping a single row per CDR3 protein. This sample has just under 65,000 distinct CDR3 sequences, with 8% to 9% found just once. The specimen was whole blood, collected at baseline. The origin of the receptors is an adult who was a healthcare worker with PCR-confirmed SARS-CoV-2 infection or an uninfected control (not recorded which).

This clonotype showed up just a few times. The V call is TRBV12-3 or TRBV12-4, the J call TRBJ1-5; 8 bases match TRBD1. V was pared by 6 bases and J by 3 bases, with 7 bases of the junction left unmatched. The CDR3 totals 15 residues. CDR3 coding DNA: TGTGCCAGCAGCCAAGGACAGGGTGACAATCAGCCCCAGCATTTT. This translates into CASSQGQGDNQPQHF.

This clonotype appeared many times. This chain connects TRBV12-3 or TRBV12-4 to TRBJ2-1; D could derive from TRBD1 or TRBD2 (5 bases each). Trimming pared 3 bases from V and 10 bases from J, leaving 13 bases between. CDR3 length: 13 residues. Written as DNA, the CDR3 is TGTGCCAGCAGTTTGGGACGGCCTTTCGAGCAGTTCTTC. It specifies CASSLGRPFEQFF.

In this sample, this clonotype turned up many times. V is TRBV7-6 and J is TRBJ1-1; D perhaps matches TRBD1 (5 bases). There are 15 residues in the CDR3. CDR1 is SGHVS and CDR2 is FNYEAQ in the germline V gene. Trimming stripped 4 bases from V and 6 bases from J, with 18 bases between. This chain's CDR3 is CASSSSDMGDPEAFF. The CDR3 bases are TGTGCCAGCAGCTCCTCGGACATGGGAGATCCTGAAGCTTTCTTT.